The 24 T cell receptor beta chains below were found in one sample sequenced in a study of shared clonotypes between healthy human individuals. Measured with immunoSEQ multiplex PCR; TCRdb has only the in-frame clones, and not every one. The repertoire has 2 million to 2.5 million clones, 85% to 95% of them found once; the top ten carry about 0.37%. Sequencing was carried out using naive CD4+ T cells from PBMCs. Subset meaning: CD45RA+ positively selected. These receptors were collected from a man aged 18 to 29 in good health. Some clones in this sample may be carry-over from other donors' samples.

The chain links TRBV6-5 to TRBJ1-6; D possibly corresponds to TRBD1 (6 bases). Looked up from germline, CDR1 is MNHEY and CDR2 is SVGAGI. The CDR3 consists of 12 residues. Trimming shortened V by 4 bases and J by 13 bases, and 11 bases separated the two germline ends. Here the CDR3 reads CASSSTGQPLHF. CDR3 in DNA: TGTGCCAGCAGTTCTACAGGGCAGCCCCTCCACTTT.

V and J are TRBV7-9 and TRBJ2-7; maybe TRBD1 (6 bases). Germline V CDR1 and CDR2: SEHNR, FQNEAQ (reference sequence). V lost 4 bases, J lost 6 bases, and 19 bases lay in between. The CDR3 runs 15 residues. The CDR3 protein is CASSSPQGVGIEQYF. CDR3 nucleotide sequence: TGTGCCAGCAGCTCCCCACAGGGAGTGGGGATCGAGCAGTACTTC. Together with reference TRBV7-9 and TRBJ2-7, the CDR3 gives the full variable domain: DTGVSQNPRHKITKRGQNVTFRCDPISEHNRLYWYRQTLGQGPEFLTYFQNEAQLEKSRLLSDRFSAERPKGSFSTLEIQRTEQGDSAMYLCASSSPQGVGIEQYFGPGTRLTVT.

As concerns this clone: The sample has other DNA sequences that encode this CDR3 too. V is TRBV5-4 and J is TRBJ2-7; TRBD2 might be the D (6 bases). The CDR3 covers 13 residues. The germline gives CDR1 SGHNT, CDR2 YYREEE (reference sequence). V was clipped by 4 bases and J by 2 bases, with 10 bases between them. This chain's CDR3 is CASSLSGTYEQYF. In DNA form, the CDR3 reads TGTGCCAGCAGCCTTAGCGGAACCTACGAGCAGTACTTC.

For this clone: Other DNA sequences within the sample encode an identical CDR3. This chain joins TRBV6-5 and TRBJ1-2; D may be TRBD1 (5 bases). CDR3 size: 11 residues. The germline V gene has CDR1 MNHEY and CDR2 SVGAGI. V lost 6 bases to trimming and J lost 7 bases, with 9 bases between them. The CDR3 nucleotides read TGTGCCAGCAGCCCAGGGTCTGGCTACACCTTC. Amino acids: CASSPGSGYTF.

This chain joins TRBV5-8 and TRBJ2-7, with 7 bases identical to TRBD2. Germline values: CDR1 SGHTS, CDR2 YDEGEE. CDR3 length: 14 amino acids. V was pared by 2 bases and J by 4 bases, with 6 bases of the junction left unmatched. CDR3 sequence (DNA): TGTGCCAGCAGCTTAACGGGCGGGAGATACGAGCAGTACTTC. Translation gives CASSLTGGRYEQYF.

About this clone: This specimen includes other DNA sequences encoding the same CDR3. In DNA, the CDR3 is TGTGCCAGCTCACCTGGGACGGAGGAGACCCAGTACTTC. Translation: CASSPGTEETQYF. The chain uses TRBV18 and TRBJ2-5; D may be TRBD1 or TRBD2 (5 bases each). V shed 3 bases and J shed 5 bases, with 10 bases lying between them. Germline CDR1 KGHSH, CDR2 LQKENI. The CDR3 is made up of 13 amino acids.

In this sample, this clone turned up a few times. The same CDR3 also results from other DNA sequences found in this sample. V gene TRBV28 combines with J gene TRBJ1-5; no firm D call. CDR1 MDHEN and CDR2 SYDVKM come from the germline V gene. The ends were cut back, 3 bases at V and 9 bases at J, with 3 bases in the middle. This CDR3 region has 10 residues. The CDR3 bases are TGTGCCAGCAGTTTTCGGCCCCAGCATTTT. Amino acid sequence: CASSFRPQHF.

The chain combines TRBV7-2 with TRBJ1-1; D possibly corresponds to TRBD1 (6 bases). V was pared by 9 bases and J by 1 base, with 9 bases between. The length of the CDR3 is 12 residues. Germline CDR1 SGHTA, CDR2 FQGNSA. The CDR3 here is CASRGANTEAFF. CDR3 nucleotide sequence: TGTGCCAGTCGGGGGGCGAACACTGAAGCTTTCTTT.

Comments on this clone: The sample holds other DNA sequences that translate to the same CDR3. This chain uses TRBV18 with TRBJ1-1; D is undetermined. The CDR3 length is 13 residues. Trimming pared 2 bases from V and 0 bases from J, leaving 4 bases between. Germline V gene data show CDR1 as KGHSH and CDR2 as LQKENI. In DNA form, the CDR3 reads TGTGCCAGCTCACCAGATATGAACACTGAAGCTTTCTTT. This encodes CASSPDMNTEAFF.

The DNA of the CDR3 is TGTGCCAGCTCACCAGGGGGCGGGAGAGGCTCCTACAATGAGCAGTTCTTC. Translating it yields CASSPGGGRGSYNEQFF. The chain links TRBV18 to TRBJ2-1; maybe TRBD2 (7 bases). Trimming pared 2 bases from V and 0 bases from J, leaving 14 bases between. Germline V gene sequence: CDR1 KGHSH, CDR2 LQKENI. There are 17 residues in the CDR3.

In the case of this clone: This specimen includes other DNA sequences encoding the same CDR3. The rearrangement uses TRBV6-6 and TRBJ2-5; D not resolved. Trimming took off 0 bases at V and 2 bases at J, with 7 bases between the two ends. There are 14 residues in the CDR3. Germline CDR1 and CDR2: MNHNY and SVGAGI (reference sequence). The CDR3 here is CASSYSRLQETQYF. In DNA, the CDR3 is TGTGCCAGCAGTTACTCGAGACTTCAAGAGACCCAGTACTTC.

V usage is TRBV5-4 and J usage is TRBJ2-3; D possibly uses TRBD1 or TRBD2 (5 bases each). Trimming took off 2 bases at V and 7 bases at J, with 11 bases between the two ends. CDR3 length: 13 residues. CDR1 and CDR2 from the germline V gene are SGHNT and YYREEE (reference sequence). The CDR3 spells CASSFVGVNTQYF. The CDR3 coding sequence is TGTGCCAGCAGCTTTGTGGGGGTTAATACGCAGTATTTT.

This chain uses TRBV7-3 with TRBJ2-1, with no clear D. In germline, CDR1 is SGHTA, CDR2 FQGTGA. The germline V and J ends were trimmed by 2 bases and 5 bases, with 1 base remaining between them. CDR3 length: 11 residues. The CDR3 reads CASSLHNEQFF. The CDR3 nucleotides are TGTGCCAGCAGCTTACACAATGAGCAGTTCTTC.

The CDR3 coding sequence is TGTGCCAGCAGCTTGCCAGCCGTAGACGAGCAGTACTTC. This sequence encodes CASSLPAVDEQYF. The chain has TRBV5-4 and TRBJ2-7, with D uncertain. V was cut by 1 base and J by 5 bases, with 10 bases left in between. This CDR3 is built from 13 residues. The germline V gene has CDR1 SGHNT and CDR2 YYREEE (reference sequence).

The chain combines TRBV27 with TRBJ2-6, with 8 nucleotides matching TRBD2. With 3 bases clipped from V and 0 bases from J, the junction kept 7 bases outside the gene matches. Germline-derived CDR1 and CDR2 are MNHEY and SMNVEV (reference sequence). The CDR3 runs to 18 residues. CDR3 residues: CASSFRGGLVSGANVLTF. The CDR3 nucleotides are TGTGCCAGCAGTTTTCGGGGGGGGCTAGTCTCTGGGGCCAACGTCCTGACTTTC.

In the case of this clone: The identical CDR3 is also encoded by other nucleotide sequences in the sample. The J gene is TRBJ1-1, the V gene TRBV2, with unresolved D. The CDR3 contains 11 residues. The germline V and J ends were trimmed by 8 bases and 2 bases, with 6 bases remaining between them. Germline V gene sequence: CDR1 SNHLY, CDR2 FYNNEI. This CDR3 reads CASSQNTEAFF. CDR3 bases: TGTGCCAGCTCGCAAAACACTGAAGCTTTCTTT.

The V call is TRBV6-6, the J call TRBJ1-4, with D hard to call. Trimming took 3 bases from V and 0 from J, leaving 11 bases between them. Germline CDR1 reads MNHNY; CDR2 reads SVGAGI (reference sequence). This CDR3 has 16 amino acids. In nucleotides, the CDR3 is TGTGCCAGCAGTTATCCGGGTCAGGCAACTAATGAAAAACTGTTTTTT. This sequence encodes CASSYPGQATNEKLFF.

The chain carries TRBV9 and TRBJ2-1; TRBD1 or TRBD2 may be the D gene (6 bases each). Germline assignment: CDR1 SGDLS and CDR2 YYNGEE. The ends were cut back, 4 bases at V and 4 bases at J, with 18 bases in the middle. The CDR3 length is 16 residues. DNA for the CDR3: TGTGCCAGCAGCTCCATGGGGGCGGGGACATACAATGAGCAGTTCTTC. Its translation: CASSSMGAGTYNEQFF.

In its sample, this clone was seen once. This chain joins TRBV29-1 and TRBJ1-5; a possible D gene is TRBD1 (5 bases). V dropped 7 bases and J dropped 1 base, with 17 bases sitting between them. This CDR3 has 15 residues. Germline loops: CDR1 SQVTM, CDR2 ANQGSEA. The CDR3 DNA sequence: TGCAGCGGTGAGCCGGGACGATGGAGCAATCAGCCCCAGCATTTT. Encoded protein: CSGEPGRWSNQPQHF.

With respect to this clone: The same CDR3 can be traced to other DNA sequences in this sample. This sequence joins TRBV6-5 and TRBJ2-7; a weak D match, TRBD1 (6 bases). Trimming stripped 6 bases from V and 0 bases from J, with 6 bases between. The CDR3 covers 12 residues. Germline V gene lookup returns CDR1 MNHEY and CDR2 SVGAGI. In DNA, the CDR3 is TGTGCCAGCAGAGGGGGCTCCTACGAGCAGTACTTC. Translating it yields CASRGGSYEQYF.

This clone was counted only a few times. The chain links TRBV30 to TRBJ1-1; no firm D call. The ends were cut back, 2 bases at V and 2 bases at J, with 12 bases in the middle. The CDR3 loop spans 14 amino acids. Germline V lookup: CDR1 GTSNPN, CDR2 SVGIG (reference sequence). CDR3 amino acids: CAWSLGWGNTEAFF. In nucleotides, the CDR3 is TGTGCCTGGAGTCTAGGGTGGGGTAACACTGAAGCTTTCTTT.

This chain connects TRBV7-2 to TRBJ2-3; 11 bases agree with TRBD2. V gave up 6 bases and J gave up 7 bases; unmatched junction bases: 12. Germline loops: CDR1 SGHTA, CDR2 FQGNSA. The CDR3 covers 16 residues. For the CDR3, the DNA is TGTGCCAGCAGATCTCCTATAGCGGGAGGGCCGAATACGCAGTATTTT. Translation gives CASRSPIAGGPNTQYF.

This chain connects TRBV6-6 to TRBJ2-1, with D possibly TRBD2 on 6 matching bases. Per germline, CDR1 MNHNY and CDR2 SVGAGI (reference sequence). V lost 2 bases to trimming and J lost 4 bases, with 9 bases between them. The CDR3 runs to 14 residues. Here the CDR3 reads CASSYAGLYNEQFF. CDR3 sequence (DNA): TGTGCCAGCAGTTACGCGGGATTGTACAATGAGCAGTTCTTC.

The chain combines TRBV7-2 with TRBJ1-5; 7 positions match TRBD1. The CDR3 totals 15 residues. The junction had 7 bases not matched to a gene; V was cut back by 2 bases and J by 6 bases. Germline V gene data show CDR1 as SGHTA and CDR2 as FQGNSA. The CDR3 loop is CASSLRGGWGQPQHF. For the CDR3, the DNA is TGTGCCAGCAGCTTACGAGGGGGCTGGGGTCAGCCCCAGCATTTT.